These T cell receptor beta chains were read from a single sample in a study of regulatory T cells. Produced via immunoSEQ multiplex PCR; TCRdb's table is partial and in-frame only. The sample includes 30,000 to 40,000 clones, around nine tenths seen only once; the top ten take about 2.4%. Sequences were obtained from conventional CD4+ T cells sorted from blood. The receptors shown here come from a young adult with CD3G deficiency. CDR3s leave out the opening cysteine and the closing phenylalanine or tryptophan. A D gene is named only where the DNA matches it firmly.

>NA|TRBV9|12
ASSVGQSTDTQY
>TRBD2|TRBV10-3|20
AISRSGRTSGTSRRPYNEQF
>NA|TRBV28|17
ASSSTGGTVLSGANVLT
>TRBD2|TRBV7-9|13
ASSSSGRRTDTQY
>NA|TRBV11-2|12
ASSLGGRAAEAF
>NA|TRBV11-3|13
ASSLVGQPGCEQY
>NA|TRBV7-8|10
ASSSFRYEQY
>NA|TRBV7-9|12
ASSSHRTLQELF
>NA|TRBV6-1|10
ASRQSLSEAF
>NA|TRBV28|11
ASSSGAKETQY
>NA|TRBV28|12
ASSLVKRQETQY
>TRBD1|TRBV28|12
ASSGQGGSYEQY
>NA|TRBV7-7|9
ANNSYNEQF
>TRBD2|TRBV7-8|13
ASSPRTSGSYEQY
>TRBD1|TRBV10-3|12
AISDPTVQGEQY
>NA|TRBV10-2|12
ASSALGGNTEAF
>TRBD1|TRBV5-1|13
ASSLGQGANYGYT
>NA|TRBV5-1|10
ASSVDGYEQY
>NA|TRBV18|11
ASSPQVTDTQY
>TRBD2|TRBV6-6|13
ASSYRTSQTNEQF
>NA|TRBV6-1|11
ASNSRGWTEAF
>TRBD1|TRBV6-1|10
ASRGQGLEQY
>NA|TRBV6-5|10
ASSLRIYEQY
>NA|TRBV10-3|11
AISENLDREAF
>NA|TRBV5-1|13
ASSPDGGRGEKLF
>TRBD1|TRBV7-9|13
ASSLGIGGAETQY
>TRBD1|TRBV11-2|17
ASSASVSFGTGVSYEQY
>NA|TRBV19|15
ASSPWGLVSGANVLT
>NA|TRBV19|12
ASSPRDGNTEAF
>NA|TRBV28|12
ASSPVGDLQPQH
>NA|TRBV6-1|12
ASNPQVAQETQY
>TRBD2|TRBV6-1|13
ASTMTSGGYNEQF
>NA|TRBV19|13
ASSPMVGLNYGYT
>TRBD2|TRBV5-1|14
ASSPGLAGNYNEQF
>TRBD1|TRBV28|13
ASSAGGIQDEKLF
>TRBD1|TRBV18|14
ASSSQDRGLRNEQY
>NA|TRBV28|12
ASSGGRPYNEQF
>TRBD1|TRBV7-9|13
ASSLGDRHTDTQY
>NA|TRBV30|14
AWSVRAGRNTDTQY
>NA|TRBV6-1|14
ASSEVWRDTNYGYT
>NA|TRBV7-9|13
ASSAGRPPRNEQF
>NA|TRBV7-9|12
ASSSGPLYGTQY
>NA|TRBV28|13
ASSRDSPGVREQY
>NA|TRBV6-1|10
ASSEMRDGYT
>NA|TRBV6-4|11
ASRPAGVETQY
>NA|TRBV6-1|11
ASSEINSYEQY
>NA|TRBV28|12
ASSLWQASYEQY
>NA|TRBV6-6|14
ASSYSTMTGAYEQY
>NA|TRBV10-2|11
ASRYGTIGEQY
>NA|TRBV6-6|11
ASSYDRDYGYT
>NA|TRBV28|11
ASSLPHGNEQF
>TRBD1|TRBV10-3|11
AIGKTGGNEQF
>NA|TRBV18|12
ASSPAGRANVLT
>TRBD1|TRBV11-2|13
ASSLVGTGLYEQY
>NA|TRBV18|11
ASARGPGDTQY
>TRBD1|TRBV7-9|14
ASSAYRGEKATEAF